This paragraph covers one T cell receptor beta chain sequence. This sample is drawn from a study of blood T cell repertoires in COVID-19. The V and J ends lost 0 bases and 2 bases, in that order; junction bases with no gene match: 12. Germline assignment: CDR1 SGDLS and CDR2 YYNGEE. This CDR3 region has 18 residues. Data came from immunoSEQ multiplex PCR; TCRdb stores just in-frame clones and leaves some out. Found here are roughly 110,000 clones, approximately 78% of them singletons; the top ten hold around 8%. This receptor was taken from a man aged 70-80 years with acute or convalescent COVID-19. Material: peripheral blood. The chain uses TRBV9 and TRBJ2-5; 8 bases align to TRBD2. The CDR3 spells CASSVGTSRNPPQETQYF. The DNA for the CDR3 is TGTGCCAGCAGCGTAGGGACTAGCCGTAATCCCCCACAAGAGACCCAGTACTTC.